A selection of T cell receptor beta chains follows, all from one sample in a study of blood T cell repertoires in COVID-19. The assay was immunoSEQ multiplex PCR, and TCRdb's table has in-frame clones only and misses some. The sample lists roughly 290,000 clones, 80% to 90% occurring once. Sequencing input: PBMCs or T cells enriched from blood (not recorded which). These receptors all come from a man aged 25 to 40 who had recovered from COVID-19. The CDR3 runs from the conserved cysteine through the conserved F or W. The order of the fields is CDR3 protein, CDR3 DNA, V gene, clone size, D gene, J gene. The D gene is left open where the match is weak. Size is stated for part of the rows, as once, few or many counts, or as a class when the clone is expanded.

CDR3 protein: CASSVSRGGSYGYTF
CDR3 DNA: TGTGCCAGCAGTGTATCGAGGGGAGGTAGTTATGGCTACACCTTC
V gene: TRBV2
clone size: .
D gene: .
J gene: TRBJ1-2

CDR3 protein: CASSQVLGNTEAFF
CDR3 DNA: TGTGCCAGCAGCCAAGTTTTGGGCAACACTGAAGCTTTCTTT
V gene: TRBV3-1/TRBV3-2
clone size: once
D gene: .
J gene: TRBJ1-1

CDR3 protein: CASSPGLNTNTEAFF
CDR3 DNA: TGTGCCAGCAGTCCAGGGTTGAATACGAACACTGAAGCTTTCTTT
V gene: TRBV6-2/TRBV6-3
clone size: .
D gene: .
J gene: TRBJ1-1

CDR3 protein: CASSYDPGNTGELFF
CDR3 DNA: TGTGCCAGCAGTTACGACCCAGGGAACACCGGGGAGCTGTTTTTT
V gene: TRBV6-5
clone size: .
D gene: .
J gene: TRBJ2-2

CDR3 protein: CASSLTGDNQPQHF
CDR3 DNA: TGCGCCAGCAGCTTGACAGGGGACAATCAGCCCCAGCATTTT
V gene: TRBV5-1
clone size: once
D gene: TRBD1
J gene: TRBJ1-5

CDR3 protein: CASSEGGLGRGGSNEKLFF
CDR3 DNA: TGTGCCAGCAGTGAAGGCGGGCTGGGAAGGGGAGGGTCTAATGAAAAACTGTTTTTT
V gene: TRBV6-1
clone size: .
D gene: .
J gene: TRBJ1-4

CDR3 protein: CASSRRRDRVPGELFF
CDR3 DNA: TGTGCCAGCAGCCGGCGCCGGGACAGGGTTCCCGGGGAGCTGTTTTTT
V gene: TRBV11-2
clone size: .
D gene: TRBD1
J gene: TRBJ2-2

CDR3 protein: CASSSQGAGNNEQFF
CDR3 DNA: TGTGCCAGCAGCTCCCAAGGGGCGGGGAACAATGAGCAGTTCTTC
V gene: TRBV5-4
clone size: .
D gene: .
J gene: TRBJ2-1

CDR3 protein: CASSQGRTDLPPLHF
CDR3 DNA: TGTGCCAGCAGCCAAGGCCGCACAGATTTGCCACCCCTCCACTTT
V gene: TRBV3-1/TRBV3-2
clone size: .
D gene: .
J gene: TRBJ1-6

CDR3 protein: CAINGQSNTEAFF
CDR3 DNA: TGTGCCATCAACGGACAGTCGAACACTGAAGCTTTCTTT
V gene: TRBV10-3
clone size: .
D gene: .
J gene: TRBJ1-1

CDR3 protein: CASSMIDRSYEQYF
CDR3 DNA: TGTGCCAGTAGTATGATTGACAGAAGCTACGAGCAGTACTTC
V gene: TRBV19
clone size: .
D gene: .
J gene: TRBJ2-7

CDR3 protein: CASSLTVAGANNEQFF
CDR3 DNA: TGCGCCAGCAGCTTGACCGTAGCGGGGGCGAACAATGAGCAGTTCTTC
V gene: TRBV5-1
clone size: .
D gene: TRBD2
J gene: TRBJ2-1

CDR3 protein: CASSFLLAGEETQYF
CDR3 DNA: TGTGCCAGCAGCTTTTTACTAGCGGGGGAAGAGACCCAGTACTTC
V gene: TRBV7-9
clone size: .
D gene: TRBD2
J gene: TRBJ2-5

CDR3 protein: CASSSGMDRGQISYGYTF
CDR3 DNA: TGCGCCAGCAGCTCGGGGATGGACAGGGGGCAGATCTCCTATGGCTACACCTTC
V gene: TRBV5-1
clone size: .
D gene: TRBD1
J gene: TRBJ1-2

CDR3 protein: CASSKAGGGAEDTQYF
CDR3 DNA: TGTGCCAGCAGCAAAGCGGGCGGGGGGGCTGAAGATACGCAGTATTTT
V gene: TRBV21-1
clone size: few
D gene: .
J gene: TRBJ2-3

CDR3 protein: CASSYSGTGNQPQHF
CDR3 DNA: TGTGCCAGCAGTTACTCAGGGACTGGTAATCAGCCCCAGCATTTT
V gene: TRBV6-2/TRBV6-3
clone size: .
D gene: .
J gene: TRBJ1-5

CDR3 protein: CASSLGLASTDTQYF
CDR3 DNA: TGCGCCAGCAGCCTGGGACTAGCGAGCACAGATACGCAGTATTTT
V gene: TRBV5-1
clone size: .
D gene: TRBD2
J gene: TRBJ2-3

CDR3 protein: CASSSIRNTEAFF
CDR3 DNA: TGTGCCAGCAGCTCCATTAGGAACACTGAAGCTTTCTTT
V gene: TRBV9
clone size: .
D gene: .
J gene: TRBJ1-1

CDR3 protein: CASSYRGASDTQYF
CDR3 DNA: TGTGCCAGCAGTTACAGGGGGGCTTCAGATACGCAGTATTTT
V gene: TRBV4-2
clone size: .
D gene: TRBD1
J gene: TRBJ2-3

CDR3 protein: CASSYKNTEAFF
CDR3 DNA: TGTGCCAGCAGCTATAAGAACACTGAAGCTTTCTTT
V gene: TRBV7-2
clone size: once
D gene: .
J gene: TRBJ1-1

CDR3 protein: CASSPAGGNTIYF
CDR3 DNA: TGTGCCAGCAGCCCCGCCGGGGGAAACACCATATATTTT
V gene: TRBV5-8
clone size: .
D gene: .
J gene: TRBJ1-3

CDR3 protein: CASSLAIGTGRLNEQFF
CDR3 DNA: TGTGCCAGCAGCTTAGCGATTGGGACAGGAAGGCTAAATGAGCAGTTCTTC
V gene: TRBV7-6
clone size: .
D gene: TRBD1
J gene: TRBJ2-1

CDR3 protein: CASSSDRSYQPQHF
CDR3 DNA: TGTGCCAGCAGTTCGGACAGGTCCTATCAGCCCCAGCATTTT
V gene: TRBV6-5
clone size: .
D gene: TRBD1
J gene: TRBJ1-5

CDR3 protein: CASSLYASSSYEQYF
CDR3 DNA: TGTGCCAGCAGCTTGTATGCGTCGAGCTCCTACGAGCAGTACTTC
V gene: TRBV11-2
clone size: .
D gene: .
J gene: TRBJ2-7

CDR3 protein: CASSPQLAGGDEQFF
CDR3 DNA: TGCGCCAGCAGCCCCCAACTAGCGGGGGGTGACGAGCAGTTCTTC
V gene: TRBV5-1
clone size: .
D gene: TRBD2
J gene: TRBJ2-1

CDR3 protein: CASSSGQGRNYGYTF
CDR3 DNA: TGTGCCAGCAGCTCGGGACAGGGACGTAACTATGGCTACACCTTC
V gene: TRBV14
clone size: .
D gene: TRBD1
J gene: TRBJ1-2

CDR3 protein: CASSQDLGASNQPQHF
CDR3 DNA: TGCGCCAGCAGCCAAGATCTGGGGGCCAGCAATCAGCCCCAGCATTTT
V gene: TRBV4-3
clone size: .
D gene: .
J gene: TRBJ1-5

CDR3 protein: CASSQEPGTANTGELFF
CDR3 DNA: TGTGCCAGCAGCCAAGAACCCGGGACAGCGAACACCGGGGAGCTGTTTTTT
V gene: TRBV7-3
clone size: .
D gene: TRBD1
J gene: TRBJ2-2

CDR3 protein: CASSGTSGLIEYF
CDR3 DNA: TGTGCCAGCTCCGGGACTAGCGGGCTGATCGAGTACTTC
V gene: TRBV6-5
clone size: once
D gene: TRBD2
J gene: TRBJ2-7

CDR3 protein: CASSQQVTDTQYF
CDR3 DNA: TGTGCCAGCAGCCAGCAGGTGACAGATACGCAGTATTTT
V gene: TRBV14
clone size: few
D gene: .
J gene: TRBJ2-3

CDR3 protein: CASSYSLQARQPQHF
CDR3 DNA: TGTGCCAGCAGTTACTCTCTCCAGGCCAGGCAGCCCCAGCATTTT
V gene: TRBV6-5
clone size: once
D gene: .
J gene: TRBJ1-5

CDR3 protein: CASSSTGGGDTEAFF
CDR3 DNA: TGTGCCAGCAGTTCAACAGGGGGAGGGGACACTGAAGCTTTCTTT
V gene: TRBV5-4
clone size: .
D gene: TRBD1
J gene: TRBJ1-1

CDR3 protein: CASSEGARGAFF
CDR3 DNA: TGCGCCAGCAGCGAAGGGGCGCGGGGGGCTTTCTTT
V gene: TRBV5-1
clone size: .
D gene: .
J gene: TRBJ1-1

CDR3 protein: CAYRDRLFYGYTF
CDR3 DNA: TGTGCCTACAGGGACAGACTCTTCTATGGCTACACCTTC
V gene: TRBV30
clone size: .
D gene: TRBD1
J gene: TRBJ1-2

CDR3 protein: CASSYRGQTRTQYF
CDR3 DNA: TGTGCCAGCAGTTACCGCGGGCAGACGCGTACGCAGTATTTT
V gene: TRBV6-5
clone size: .
D gene: .
J gene: TRBJ2-3

CDR3 protein: CASSVDPVNTEAFF
CDR3 DNA: TGTGCCAGCAGCGTAGATCCCGTGAACACTGAAGCTTTCTTT
V gene: TRBV9
clone size: .
D gene: .
J gene: TRBJ1-1

CDR3 protein: CASSLAPQGSYYGYTF
CDR3 DNA: TGCGCCAGCAGCTTAGCCCCGCAGGGGAGTTACTATGGCTACACCTTC
V gene: TRBV5-1
clone size: .
D gene: .
J gene: TRBJ1-2

CDR3 protein: CASGLTTGASEAFF
CDR3 DNA: TGTGCTAGTGGTTTGACGACAGGGGCCTCTGAAGCTTTCTTT
V gene: TRBV12-5
clone size: few
D gene: TRBD1
J gene: TRBJ1-1

CDR3 protein: CASSGRVSTEAFF
CDR3 DNA: TGTGCCAGCAGCGGCAGGGTGAGCACTGAAGCTTTCTTT
V gene: TRBV2
clone size: .
D gene: .
J gene: TRBJ1-1

CDR3 protein: CASSLRGGAGEQFF
CDR3 DNA: TGCGCCAGCAGCTTGCGCGGGGGGGCTGGCGAGCAGTTCTTC
V gene: TRBV5-1
clone size: .
D gene: TRBD2
J gene: TRBJ2-1

CDR3 protein: CASSFGQGQGNEQFF
CDR3 DNA: TGCGCCAGCAGCTTTGGGCAGGGTCAAGGCAATGAGCAGTTCTTC
V gene: TRBV5-1
clone size: .
D gene: .
J gene: TRBJ2-1

CDR3 protein: CASSLYRESNYGYTF
CDR3 DNA: TGTGCCAGCAGCTTATACCGGGAATCAAACTATGGCTACACCTTC
V gene: TRBV7-2
clone size: .
D gene: .
J gene: TRBJ1-2

CDR3 protein: CASSPTATDYNSPLHF
CDR3 DNA: TGTGCCAGCAGCCCGACAGCTACTGACTATAATTCACCCCTCCACTTT
V gene: TRBV5-5
clone size: .
D gene: .
J gene: TRBJ1-6

CDR3 protein: CASSITPTGLNEQFF
CDR3 DNA: TGTGCCAGTAGTATCACTCCGACAGGCCTCAATGAGCAGTTCTTC
V gene: TRBV19
clone size: .
D gene: .
J gene: TRBJ2-1

CDR3 protein: CASRGLWGGYTEAFF
CDR3 DNA: TGTGCCAGTAGAGGATTGTGGGGAGGGTACACTGAAGCTTTCTTT
V gene: TRBV19
clone size: .
D gene: .
J gene: TRBJ1-1

CDR3 protein: CASSRSRGGPGNTIYF
CDR3 DNA: TGTGCCAGCAGTCGGTCTCGGGGTGGACCTGGAAACACCATATATTTT
V gene: TRBV7-6
clone size: .
D gene: .
J gene: TRBJ1-3

CDR3 protein: CSVRKGAGGTEAFF
CDR3 DNA: TGCAGCGTTCGAAAGGGGGCTGGGGGCACTGAAGCTTTCTTT
V gene: TRBV29-1
clone size: .
D gene: TRBD1
J gene: TRBJ1-1

CDR3 protein: CASRGGQGNTGELFF
CDR3 DNA: TGTGCCAGCAGGGGGGGACAGGGAAACACCGGGGAGCTGTTTTTT
V gene: TRBV9
clone size: .
D gene: TRBD1
J gene: TRBJ2-2

CDR3 protein: CASSLSRSGNTIYF
CDR3 DNA: TGTGCCAGCAGCTTATCTCGGTCCGGAAACACCATATATTTT
V gene: TRBV7-8
clone size: .
D gene: .
J gene: TRBJ1-3

CDR3 protein: CASSLRQGNNSPLHF
CDR3 DNA: TGTGCCAGCAGCTTAAGACAGGGAAACAATTCACCCCTCCACTTT
V gene: TRBV7-2
clone size: .
D gene: TRBD1
J gene: TRBJ1-6

CDR3 protein: CASTKKRGESLHTEAFF
CDR3 DNA: TGCGCCAGCACTAAAAAGCGGGGAGAATCGTTGCACACTGAAGCTTTCTTT
V gene: TRBV10-1
clone size: once
D gene: .
J gene: TRBJ1-1

CDR3 protein: CASSEEGRIYGYTF
CDR3 DNA: TGCGCCAGCAGTGAGGAGGGGAGGATCTATGGCTACACCTTC
V gene: TRBV10-2
clone size: .
D gene: .
J gene: TRBJ1-2

CDR3 protein: CASRTGQGGSPLHF
CDR3 DNA: TGTGCCAGCAGGACGGGACAGGGTGGTTCACCCCTCCACTTT
V gene: TRBV6-5
clone size: .
D gene: TRBD1
J gene: TRBJ1-6

CDR3 protein: CASSLRDFWTEDSNQPQHF
CDR3 DNA: TGCGCCAGCAGCCTAAGGGATTTTTGGACAGAGGATAGCAATCAGCCCCAGCATTTT
V gene: TRBV4-1
clone size: .
D gene: .
J gene: TRBJ1-5

CDR3 protein: CASSWDSSTGELFF
CDR3 DNA: TGCGCCAGCAGCTGGGACAGTTCCACCGGGGAGCTGTTTTTT
V gene: TRBV5-1
clone size: .
D gene: TRBD1
J gene: TRBJ2-2